This T cell receptor (beta chain) was captured by sequencing in a study of cytomegalovirus exposure and HLA in healthy donors. Study-wide findings and caveats: It was only CMV serostatus that was available as immune exposure information.

As regards this clone: Its antigen is not identified.

The primer mix had 60 Vbeta and 13 Jbeta primers. Sequencing was performed with immunoSEQ multiplex PCR; in TCRdb, only in-frame clones are kept and a portion is missing. Here the sample spans more than 95,000 clones, 17% being singletons. This CDR3 region has 13 residues. Trimming took off 8 bases at V and 0 bases at J, with 14 bases between the two ends. Looked up from germline, CDR1 is GTSNPN and CDR2 is SVGIG (reference sequence). The chain combines TRBV30 with TRBJ2-7; maybe TRBD1 (6 bases). Sequenced: PBMCs. The sequence was obtained from a female donor in good health and CMV-seropositive. The DNA for the CDR3 is TGTGCCCTCCGGGAAGGGGGCTCCTACGAGCAGTACTTC. Residues: CALREGGSYEQYF.